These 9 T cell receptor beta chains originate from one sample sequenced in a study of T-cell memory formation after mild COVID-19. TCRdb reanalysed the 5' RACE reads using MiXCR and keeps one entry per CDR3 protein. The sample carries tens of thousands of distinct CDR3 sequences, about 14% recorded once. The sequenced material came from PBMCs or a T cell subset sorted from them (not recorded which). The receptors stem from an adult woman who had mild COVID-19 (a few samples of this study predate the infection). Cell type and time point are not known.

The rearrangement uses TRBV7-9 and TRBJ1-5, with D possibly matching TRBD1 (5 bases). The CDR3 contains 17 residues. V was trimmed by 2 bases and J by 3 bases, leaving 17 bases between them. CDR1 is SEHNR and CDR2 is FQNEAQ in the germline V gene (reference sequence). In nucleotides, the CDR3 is TGTGCCAGCAGCTTACTACCACCCGGGGACGACAATCAGCCCCAGCATTTT. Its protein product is CASSLLPPGDDNQPQHF.

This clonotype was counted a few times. The CDR3 protein is CASSTGQGRQPQHF. Here the CDR3 DNA reads TGTGCCAGCAGCACGGGACAGGGGAGACAGCCCCAGCATTTT. The V and J genes are TRBV7-9 and TRBJ1-5; 10 bases match TRBD1. There are 14 residues in the CDR3. Germline values: CDR1 SEHNR, CDR2 FQNEAQ (reference sequence). Trimming took 5 bases from V and 7 from J; bases not matched to a gene: 5.

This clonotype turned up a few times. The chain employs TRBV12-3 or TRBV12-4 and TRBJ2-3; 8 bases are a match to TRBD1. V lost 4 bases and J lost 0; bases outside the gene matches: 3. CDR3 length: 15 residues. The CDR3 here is CASSWTGLSTDTQYF. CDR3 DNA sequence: TGTGCCAGCAGTTGGACAGGGCTTAGCACAGATACGCAGTATTTT.

The CDR3 reads CASSASDRANEQFF. The CDR3 DNA sequence: TGTGCCAGCAGTGCATCGGACAGGGCCAATGAGCAGTTCTTC. The chain employs TRBV6-5 and TRBJ2-1, with 8 bases matching TRBD1. The CDR3 contains 14 residues. V shed 5 bases, J shed 6 bases, and the junction held 6 bases outside the gene matches. The germline CDR1 and CDR2 sequences are MNHEY and SVGAGI.

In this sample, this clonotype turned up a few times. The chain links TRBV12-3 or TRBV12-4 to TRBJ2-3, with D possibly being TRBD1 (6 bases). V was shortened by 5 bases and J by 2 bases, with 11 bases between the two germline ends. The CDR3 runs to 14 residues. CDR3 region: CASSPTGPTDTQYF. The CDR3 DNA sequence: TGTGCCAGCAGTCCAACAGGGCCCACAGATACGCAGTATTTT.

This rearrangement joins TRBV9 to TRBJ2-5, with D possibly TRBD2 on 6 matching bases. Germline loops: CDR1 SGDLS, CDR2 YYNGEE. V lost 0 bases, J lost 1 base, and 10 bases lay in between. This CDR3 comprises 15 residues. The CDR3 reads CASSVGRDFQETQYF. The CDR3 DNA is TGTGCCAGCAGCGTAGGGAGGGATTTCCAAGAGACCCAGTACTTC.

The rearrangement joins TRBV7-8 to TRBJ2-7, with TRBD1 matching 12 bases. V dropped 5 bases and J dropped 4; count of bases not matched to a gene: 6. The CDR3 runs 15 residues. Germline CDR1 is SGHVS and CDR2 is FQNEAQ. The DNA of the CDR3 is TGTGCCAGCAGCCCACCGGGACAGGGGGCATACGAGCAGTACTTC. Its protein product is CASSPPGQGAYEQYF.

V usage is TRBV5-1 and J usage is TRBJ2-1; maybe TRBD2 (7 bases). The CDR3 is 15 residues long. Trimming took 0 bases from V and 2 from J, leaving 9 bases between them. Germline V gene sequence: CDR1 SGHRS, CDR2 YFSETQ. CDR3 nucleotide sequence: TGCGCCAGCAGCTTGGAGGGGGGGGCCTACAATGAGCAGTTCTTC. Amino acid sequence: CASSLEGGAYNEQFF.

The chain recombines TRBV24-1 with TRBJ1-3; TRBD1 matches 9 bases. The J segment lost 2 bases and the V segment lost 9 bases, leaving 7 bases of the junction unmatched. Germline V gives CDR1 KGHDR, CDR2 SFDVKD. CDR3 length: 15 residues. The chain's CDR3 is CATLEGQGTGNTIYF. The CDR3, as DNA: TGTGCCACCCTTGAGGGACAGGGAACTGGAAACACCATATATTTT.